The present T cell receptor (beta chain) was sequenced within a study of T-cell memory formation after mild COVID-19. Notes on the study in general: Clones that contracted clustered mainly in CM and EM if CD4+ and in EMRA if CD8+.

On this clonotype: What it binds is not known.

TCRdb re-analysed the 5' RACE reads in MiXCR, keeping a single row per CDR3 protein. The sample has just under 550,000 distinct CDR3 sequences; roughly 22% are singletons. The source material was PBMCs or a T cell subset sorted from them (not recorded which). The clonotype originates from an adult woman who had mild COVID-19 (a few samples of this study predate the infection). Cell type and time point are not known.

The CDR3 protein is CASTRARTSGYNEQFF. The DNA for the CDR3 is TGTGCCAGCACCCGGGCTCGGACTAGCGGTTACAATGAGCAGTTCTTC. The chain uses TRBV2 and TRBJ2-1; 10 bases line up with TRBD2. Germline CDR1 and CDR2: SNHLY and FYNNEI. There are 16 residues in the CDR3. The J segment lost 4 bases and the V segment lost 7 bases, leaving 10 bases of the junction unmatched.